This entry lists 2 T cell receptor beta chains sequenced from one sample in a study of blood T cells in healthy people across ages. Primed by a sample-barcoded 5' primer and a J-beta primer mix, a second PCR proceeded for roughly 6 to 12 cycles. Each CDR3 protein gets one entry after TCRdb re-called the 5' RACE reads with MiXCR. The sample has about 400,000 distinct CDR3 sequences, roughly half seen once. Sequencing was performed on blood. These TCRs come from a man in his sixties in good health.

As for this clonotype: A junction boundary mismatches the germline segment, possibly from a read error. This chain uses TRBV12-3 or TRBV12-4 with TRBJ2-5, with D tentatively TRBD1 (6 bases). The CDR3 runs 14 residues. The CDR3: CASSPPGVQYGQYF. CDR3 sequence (DNA): TGTGCTAGCAGTCCCCCAGGGGTTCAGTACGGGCAGTACTTC.

This chain connects TRBV10-3 to TRBJ2-1, with 9 bases that match TRBD2. CDR3 length: 16 amino acids. With 3 bases clipped from V and 8 bases from J, the junction kept 11 bases outside the gene matches. CDR1 and CDR2 from the germline V gene are ENHRY and SYGVKD. CDR3 in amino acids: CAISEGGRAGRDEQFF. The CDR3 DNA is TGTGCCATCAGTGAAGGCGGGAGGGCCGGTCGGGATGAGCAGTTCTTC.